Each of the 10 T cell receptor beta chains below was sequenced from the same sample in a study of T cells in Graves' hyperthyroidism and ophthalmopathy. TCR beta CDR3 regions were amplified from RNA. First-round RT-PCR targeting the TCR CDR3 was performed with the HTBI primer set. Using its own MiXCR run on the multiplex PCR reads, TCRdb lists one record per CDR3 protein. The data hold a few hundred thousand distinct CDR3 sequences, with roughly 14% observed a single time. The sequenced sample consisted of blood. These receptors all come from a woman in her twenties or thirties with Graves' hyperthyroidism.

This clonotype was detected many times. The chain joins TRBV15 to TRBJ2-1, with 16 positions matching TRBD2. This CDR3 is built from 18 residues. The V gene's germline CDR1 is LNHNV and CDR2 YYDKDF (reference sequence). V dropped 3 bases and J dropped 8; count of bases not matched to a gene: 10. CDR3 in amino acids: CATSSPGTSGRASDEQFF. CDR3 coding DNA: TGTGCCACCAGCAGTCCCGGGACTAGCGGGAGGGCTTCCGATGAGCAGTTCTTC.

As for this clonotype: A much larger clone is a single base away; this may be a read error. This CDR3 reads CASSQARMGGNGYTF. In DNA form, the CDR3 reads TGTGCCAGCAGCCAGGCCCGAATGGGGGGAAATGGCTACACCTTC. The chain links TRBV3-1 to TRBJ1-2; perhaps TRBD1 as D (5 bases). The length of the CDR3 is 15 residues. The germline V and J ends were trimmed by 3 bases and 6 bases, with 17 bases remaining between them. Germline-derived CDR1 and CDR2 are LGHDT and YNNKEL (reference sequence).

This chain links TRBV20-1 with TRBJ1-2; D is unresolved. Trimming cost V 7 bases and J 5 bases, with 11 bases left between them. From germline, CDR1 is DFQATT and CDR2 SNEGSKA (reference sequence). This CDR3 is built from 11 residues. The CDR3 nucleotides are TGCAGTGTAAGATCCGGGTATGGCTACACCTTC. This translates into CSVRSGYGYTF.

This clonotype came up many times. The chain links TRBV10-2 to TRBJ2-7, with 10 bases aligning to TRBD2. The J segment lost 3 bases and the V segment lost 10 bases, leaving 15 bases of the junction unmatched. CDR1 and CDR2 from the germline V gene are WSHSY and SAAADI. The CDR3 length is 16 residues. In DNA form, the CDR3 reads TGCGCCACCCTAGCGGGAGCCCACCGCCTCGGCTACGAGCAGTACTTC. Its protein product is CATLAGAHRLGYEQYF.

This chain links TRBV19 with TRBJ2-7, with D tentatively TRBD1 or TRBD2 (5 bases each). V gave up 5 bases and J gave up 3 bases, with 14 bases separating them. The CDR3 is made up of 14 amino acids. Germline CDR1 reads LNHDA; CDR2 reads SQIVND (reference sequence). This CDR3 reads CASSPSLGDYEQYF. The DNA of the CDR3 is TGTGCCAGTAGTCCCTCATTGGGGGACTACGAGCAGTACTTC.

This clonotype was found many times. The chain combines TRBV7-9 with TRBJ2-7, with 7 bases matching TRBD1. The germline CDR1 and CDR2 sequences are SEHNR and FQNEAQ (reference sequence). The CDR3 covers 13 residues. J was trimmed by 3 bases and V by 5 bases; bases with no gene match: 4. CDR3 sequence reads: CASSHRDSYEQYF. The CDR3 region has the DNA TGTGCCAGCAGCCACCGGGACAGCTACGAGCAGTACTTC.

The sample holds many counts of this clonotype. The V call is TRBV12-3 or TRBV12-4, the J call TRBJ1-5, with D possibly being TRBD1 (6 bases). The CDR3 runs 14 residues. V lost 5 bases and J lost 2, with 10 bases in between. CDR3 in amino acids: CASSQGLGNQPQHF. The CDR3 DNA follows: TGTGCCAGCAGTCAGGGGCTGGGCAATCAGCCCCAGCATTTT.

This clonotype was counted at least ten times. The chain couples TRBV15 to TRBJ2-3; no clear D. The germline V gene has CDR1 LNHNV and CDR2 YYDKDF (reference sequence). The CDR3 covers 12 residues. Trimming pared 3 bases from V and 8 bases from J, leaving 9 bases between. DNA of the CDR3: TGTGCCACCAGCAGGTATCAGAGTACGCAGTATTTT. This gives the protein CATSRYQSTQYF.

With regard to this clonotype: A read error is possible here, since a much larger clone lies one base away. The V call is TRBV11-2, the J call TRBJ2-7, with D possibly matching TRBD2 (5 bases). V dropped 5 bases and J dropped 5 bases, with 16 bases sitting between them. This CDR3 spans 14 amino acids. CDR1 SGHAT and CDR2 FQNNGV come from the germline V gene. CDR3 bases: TGTGCCAGCAGCATAGTTCGGGGTTATGACGAGCAGTACTTC. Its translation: CASSIVRGYDEQYF.

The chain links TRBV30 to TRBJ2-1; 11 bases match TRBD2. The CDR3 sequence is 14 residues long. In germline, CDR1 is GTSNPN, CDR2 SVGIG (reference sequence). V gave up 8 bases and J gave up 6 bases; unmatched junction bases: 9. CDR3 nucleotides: TGTGCCAGTAGTCGACTAGCGGGACTCAATGAGCAGTTCTTC. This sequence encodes CASSRLAGLNEQFF. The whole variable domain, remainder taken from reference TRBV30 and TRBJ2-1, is SQTIHQWPATLVQPVGSPLSLECTVEGTSNPNLYWYRQAAGRGLQLLFYSVGIGQISSEVPQNLSASRPQDRQFILSSKKLLLSDSGFYLCASSRLAGLNEQFFGPGTRLTVL.